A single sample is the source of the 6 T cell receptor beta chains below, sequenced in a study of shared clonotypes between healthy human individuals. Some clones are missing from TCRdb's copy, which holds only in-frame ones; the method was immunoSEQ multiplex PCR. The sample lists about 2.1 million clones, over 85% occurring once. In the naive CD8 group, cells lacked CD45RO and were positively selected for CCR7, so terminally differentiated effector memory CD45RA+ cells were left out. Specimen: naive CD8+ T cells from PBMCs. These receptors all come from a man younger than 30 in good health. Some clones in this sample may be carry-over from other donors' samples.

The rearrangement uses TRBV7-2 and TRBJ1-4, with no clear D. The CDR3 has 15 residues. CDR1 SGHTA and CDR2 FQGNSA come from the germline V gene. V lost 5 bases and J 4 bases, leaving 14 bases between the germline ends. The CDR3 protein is CASSPTERINEKLFF. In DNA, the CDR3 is TGTGCCAGCAGCCCGACCGAGAGGATTAATGAAAAACTGTTTTTT.

This CDR3 reads CASSRDYEQYF. The CDR3, as DNA: TGTGCCAGCAGCCGCGATTACGAGCAGTACTTC. The rearrangement links TRBV11-2 to TRBJ2-7; unclear D gene. This CDR3 is 11 amino acids long. V lost 5 bases and J 4 bases, leaving 6 bases between the germline ends. The germline CDR1 and CDR2 sequences are SGHAT and FQNNGV.

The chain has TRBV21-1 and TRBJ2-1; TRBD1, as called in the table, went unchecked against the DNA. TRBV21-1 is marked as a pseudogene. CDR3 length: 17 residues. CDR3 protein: CASRTEPGTGEYNEQFF. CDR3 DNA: TGTGCCAGCAGGACAGAGCCCGGGACAGGGGAATACAATGAGCAGTTCTTC.

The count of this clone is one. CDR3 DNA sequence: TGTGCCAGCAGTTTAATAGGGACACCTAACACTGAAGCTTTCTTT. It translates to CASSLIGTPNTEAFF. The rearrangement uses TRBV28 and TRBJ1-1; perhaps TRBD1 as D (6 bases). V lost 2 bases to trimming and J lost 2 bases, with 12 bases between them. Germline V lookup: CDR1 MDHEN, CDR2 SYDVKM. The CDR3 runs to 15 residues.

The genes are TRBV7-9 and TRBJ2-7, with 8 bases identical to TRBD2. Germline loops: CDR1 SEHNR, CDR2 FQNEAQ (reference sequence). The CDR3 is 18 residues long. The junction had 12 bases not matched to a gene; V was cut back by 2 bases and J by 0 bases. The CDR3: CASSLPSVEREYSYEQYF. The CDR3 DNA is TGTGCCAGCAGCTTACCGTCCGTGGAGCGGGAGTACTCCTACGAGCAGTACTTC.

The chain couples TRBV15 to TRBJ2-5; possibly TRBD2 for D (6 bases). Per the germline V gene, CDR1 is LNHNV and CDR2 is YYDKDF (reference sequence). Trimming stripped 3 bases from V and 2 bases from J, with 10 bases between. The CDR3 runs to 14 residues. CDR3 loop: CATSSGLRQETQYF. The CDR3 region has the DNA TGTGCCACCAGCAGCGGACTACGGCAAGAGACCCAGTACTTC.